Sequencing of this T cell receptor beta chain was carried out in a study of T cells in Graves' hyperthyroidism and ophthalmopathy. V lost 4 bases, J lost 9 bases, and 8 bases stayed unmatched. The CDR3 has 13 residues. Germline CDR1 MDHEN, CDR2 SYDVKM. Amplification of TCR beta CDR3 regions used RNA as the template. Carried out on the TCR CDR3, a first-round RT-PCR used the HTBI primer set. MiXCR, run by TCRdb on the multiplex PCR reads, gives a single entry per CDR3 protein. The sample holds hundreds of thousands of distinct CDR3 sequences; under 15% are singletons and the top ten take around 9.2%. Diagnosis relied on clinical symptoms, serum thyroxine and TRAb, thyroid ultrasound and orbital computed tomography. This clonotype was observed at least ten times.

The specimen was blood. The chain employs TRBV28 and TRBJ2-7, with TRBD1 identical over 8 bases. The source is a woman under 30 with Graves' hyperthyroidism. In nucleotides, the CDR3 is TGTGCCAGCAGTTCCGCGGACAGGGTTGCGCAGTACTTC. Its protein is CASSSADRVAQYF.